This entry is about one T cell receptor beta chain. This sample is drawn from a study of blood T cells in healthy people across ages. This CDR3 comprises 16 residues. The ends lost 4 bases at V and 0 bases at J; junction bases unmatched: 12. Germline CDR1 reads SQVTM; CDR2 reads ANQGSEA. Combining a sample-barcoded 5' primer with a J-beta primer mix, a second PCR ran for about 7 to 11 cycles. From the 5' RACE reads, TCRdb called clonotypes with MiXCR, one entry per CDR3 protein. Counted here are 910,000 or so distinct CDR3 sequences, approximately 50% occurring once; the ten biggest clones make up roughly 23%.

The sequence derives from a woman in her sixties in good health. The sample comprised blood. The V call is TRBV29-1, the J call TRBJ2-7; 7 bases map to TRBD1. Here the CDR3 reads CSVVGDSDSSSYEQYF. The CDR3 DNA reads TGCAGCGTTGTCGGGGACAGTGATTCTAGCTCCTACGAGCAGTACTTC.